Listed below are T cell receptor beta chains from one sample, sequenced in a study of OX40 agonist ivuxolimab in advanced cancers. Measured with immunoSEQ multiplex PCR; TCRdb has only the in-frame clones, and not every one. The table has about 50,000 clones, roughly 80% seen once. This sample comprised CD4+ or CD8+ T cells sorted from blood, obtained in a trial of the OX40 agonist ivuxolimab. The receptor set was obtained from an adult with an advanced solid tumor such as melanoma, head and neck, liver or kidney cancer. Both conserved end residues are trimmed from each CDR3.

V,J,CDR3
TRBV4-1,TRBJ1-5,ASSHRTVALSNQPQH
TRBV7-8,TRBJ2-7,ASSLDSGQY
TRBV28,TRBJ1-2,ASSSGQGGYGYT
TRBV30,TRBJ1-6,AWGRGYNSPLH
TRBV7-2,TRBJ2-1,ASSLPENNEQF
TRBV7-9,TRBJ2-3,ASSLGRDTQY
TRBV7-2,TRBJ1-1,ASRLNRVGEEAF
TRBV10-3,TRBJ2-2,AISGDFANTGELF
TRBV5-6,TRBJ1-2,ASSIGDFVGYT
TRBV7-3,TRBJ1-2,ASSPGGSYGYT
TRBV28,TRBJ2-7,ASRLSQGFFGEQY
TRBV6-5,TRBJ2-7,ASSYSLAGAYEQY
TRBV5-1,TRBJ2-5,ASSLVPGRETQY
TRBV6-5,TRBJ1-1,ASTQGETEAF
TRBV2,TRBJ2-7,ASGGSGGRNEQY
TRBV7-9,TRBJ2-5,ASSLDKTQY
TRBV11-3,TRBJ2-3,ASSPLGGARDTQY
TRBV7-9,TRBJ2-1,ASTRTDEQF
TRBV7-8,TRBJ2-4,ASSRTRQGKNIQY
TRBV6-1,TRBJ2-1,ASQDGGHNEQF
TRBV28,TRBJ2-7,ASNQDRGHGGSYEQY
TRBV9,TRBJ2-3,ASSVALGLAGGTDTQY
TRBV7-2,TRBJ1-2,ASSLASGGTRNYGYT
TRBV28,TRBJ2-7,ASGSGQGSIYEQY
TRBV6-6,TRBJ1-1,ASSYDGVKTEAF
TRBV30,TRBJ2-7,AWRLTGEQY
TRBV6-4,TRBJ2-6,ASSRSGGANVLT
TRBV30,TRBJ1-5,AWSARGGNQPQH
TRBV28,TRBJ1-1,ASSTPGQGVGTEAF
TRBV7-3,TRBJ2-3,ASSWGGSGTDTQY
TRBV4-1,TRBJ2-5,ASSQVFAGGQETQY
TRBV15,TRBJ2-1,ATSRESPDRIRYNEQF
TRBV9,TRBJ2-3,ASTPGGGVSTDTQY
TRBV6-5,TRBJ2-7,ASRRDRVTDEQY
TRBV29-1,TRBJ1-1,SAYDYRRALNTEAF
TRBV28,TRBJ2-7,ASSSYFIQGNEQY
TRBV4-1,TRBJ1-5,ASSDDGRNQPQH
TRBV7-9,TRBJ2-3,ASSPKETRY
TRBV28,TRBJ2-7,ASSGDPGQY
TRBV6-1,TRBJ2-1,ASRGSSGFNEQF
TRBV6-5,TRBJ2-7,ASRAWDSRDEQY
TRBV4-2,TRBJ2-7,ASSQGRQGSYEQY
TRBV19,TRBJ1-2,ASSILDSYGYT
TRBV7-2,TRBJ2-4,ASSYRLAGGWDIQY
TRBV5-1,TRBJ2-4,ASSVGGTNIQY
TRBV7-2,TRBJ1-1,ASSQPPWEAGNTEAF
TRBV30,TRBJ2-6,AWRSSGANVLT
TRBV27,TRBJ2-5,ATGRRQDPETQY
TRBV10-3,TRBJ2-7,AISRGQGGSYEQY
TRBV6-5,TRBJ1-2,ASRSNYGYT